This T cell receptor (beta chain) was documented in a study of post-analysis software for immune sequencing data (dated by TCRdb to the mid-2010s). For the study in its entirety: Disease courses on record covered relapsing-remitting, secondary progressive and progressive-relapsing multiple sclerosis, though some patients had no subtype annotation. The patient repertoires were set against under 13 previously published healthy control repertoires from donors whose ages ranged from about 6 to 27 years. A subset of samples was prepared in parallel using single-end sample barcoding, then pooled and co-amplified after Illumina adapter ligation. The investigation overall reported the following: Normalized Chao1 diversity was significantly lower in multiple sclerosis patients than controls, suggesting substantial peripheral T-cell clonal expansion. Direct clustering with F measure showed strong co-clustering of samples prepared in the same batch, prompting a batch-effect correction. Patients showed significantly higher frequencies than controls for a handful of TRBV segments, among them TRBV5-6, TRBV5-1 and TRBV20-1. The control group was slightly older than the multiple sclerosis patient group.

To demonstrate the VDJtools post-analysis software, the study profiled TCR beta repertoires from the peripheral blood of about 13 young patients with multiple sclerosis. The multiple sclerosis patients were children and adolescents between roughly 6 and 17 years of age. On this clonotype: The clone's antigen remains unknown. One base away there is no much larger clone; base qualities are not given.

Unmatched junction bases come to 8, with V trimmed by 1 base and J by 6 bases. The CDR3 spans 14 residues, from the cysteine through the phenylalanine. Here the CDR3 DNA is all that survives: 42 bases in frame from base 1. CDR1 and CDR2 are drawn from the germline V gene (reference sequence): DFQATT, SNEGSKA. Library preparation was by PCR. The data were produced on an Illumina HiSeq 2500. Unique molecular identifiers were incorporated into TCR beta cDNA libraries to reduce PCR and sequencing biases. Approximately 500,000 cDNA molecules were obtained per 1 to 10 million input T cells, so each molecule approximated one T cell. The patient libraries were prepared and sequenced using the same protocol as the earlier healthy control dataset. Within a given batch, samples were prepared together, multiplexed and sequenced on the same HiSeq lane. The paper's processing steps were these. Raw barcoded reads were processed with MIGEC, discarding single-read molecular identifier groups before consensus assembly and CDR3 extraction. Clonotype tables were post-analysed with VDJtools, and diversity was normalized by down-sampling all datasets to the smallest sample size. In repertoire overlap clustering, CDR3 amino acid sequences, but not nucleotide sequences, were matched to correct batch-related cross-sample contamination. In TCRdb, the public reads were trimmed at Q25 with fastp and aligned with MiXCR, with productive beta chains retained. Identical CDR3 protein sequences are pooled into one entry, listed with their most common genes and DNA. These V and J calls rely on TCRdb rather than the paper's analysis. The sample yields 600,000 to 750,000 distinct CDR3 sequences; 55% to 60% were counted once. Of the sample, approximately 10% is held by the ten largest clones.

This chain joins TRBV20-1 to TRBJ1-1, with 7 middle bases fitting TRBD1. Sequencing was done on a sample of blood. This TCR was sampled from a girl aged 2 to 10 with multiple sclerosis. CDR3 sequence: CSARVSRGDPEAFF. The nucleotide sequence reads TGCAGTGCTAGAGTGAGCAGGGGGGATCCTGAAGCTTTCTTT.